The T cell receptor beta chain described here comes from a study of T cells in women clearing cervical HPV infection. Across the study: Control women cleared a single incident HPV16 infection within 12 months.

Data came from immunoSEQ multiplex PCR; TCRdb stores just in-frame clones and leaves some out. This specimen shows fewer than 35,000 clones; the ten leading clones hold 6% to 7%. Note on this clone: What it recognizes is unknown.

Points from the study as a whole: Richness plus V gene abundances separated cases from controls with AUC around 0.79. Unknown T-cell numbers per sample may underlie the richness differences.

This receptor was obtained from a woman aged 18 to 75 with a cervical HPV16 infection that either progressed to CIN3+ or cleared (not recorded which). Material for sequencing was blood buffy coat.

The CDR3 is CASSFSGSNSPLHF. The CDR3 DNA, read in part, is TGTGCCAGCAGCTTCTCAGGGTCCAATTCACCC. The chain recombines TRBV11-1 with TRBJ1-6; a possible D gene is TRBD1 (5 bases). From the germline J gene comes the end of the CDR3, since the read stops 3 residues before it. V was trimmed by 3 bases and J by 7 bases, leaving 10 bases between them. Germline V lookup: CDR1 SGHAT, CDR2 FQDESV (reference sequence). The CDR3 is 14 amino acids.